This T cell receptor beta chain emerged from a study of T cell responses to AZD1222 COVID-19 vaccine. Libraries were prepared by immunoSEQ multiplex PCR; TCRdb keeps only in-frame clonotypes and omits some of them. This repertoire includes around 150,000 clones. The receptor was derived from an adult in good health. Source material: peripheral blood.

The CDR3 DNA is TGTGCCAGCAGTGAATTGAGCACCGGGGAGCTGTTTTTT. This encodes CASSELSTGELFF. The rearrangement links TRBV25-1 to TRBJ2-2; D not resolved. Germline values: CDR1 MGHDK, CDR2 SYGVNS. V was shortened by 1 base and J by 4 bases, with 4 bases between the two germline ends. The CDR3 loop spans 13 amino acids.